The 3 T cell receptor beta chains below were found in one sample sequenced in a study of vaccination and CD4 T cells after COVID-19. Treatment specified: roughly 10-day PBMC culture with coronavirus spike peptide pools or control peptides (ViraFEST assay). Oncomine TCR Beta short-read sequencing was applied to DNA from cultured CD4+ T cells. From the PCR reads, TCRdb called clonotypes with MiXCR, one entry per CDR3 protein. The sample consists of 12,000 to 15,000 distinct CDR3 sequences, around 67% of them appearing once. Their antigen targets remain unknown. Sequencing used CD4+ T cells from blood, cultured in vitro. Every receptor here comes from a human donor who had recovered from COVID-19.

The chain couples TRBV6-2 or TRBV6-3 to TRBJ1-2, with D uncertain. V dropped 8 bases and J dropped 3 bases, with 7 bases sitting between them. Germline CDR1 is MNHEY and CDR2 is SVGEGT. The CDR3 spans 11 residues. Here the CDR3 reads CASEDYYGYTF. For the CDR3, the DNA is TGTGCCAGCGAGGACTACTATGGCTACACCTTC.

This chain joins TRBV18 and TRBJ2-1; 10 positions agree with TRBD2. Trimming at V came to 2 bases and at J to 6 bases, leaving 13 bases not matched to a gene. Germline loops: CDR1 KGHSH, CDR2 LQKENI. CDR3 length: 18 amino acids. The CDR3 sequence is CASSPTIVGLASSNEQFF. The CDR3 coding sequence is TGTGCCAGCTCACCAACAATCGTGGGACTAGCGTCTTCCAATGAGCAGTTCTTC.

The rearrangement uses TRBV20-1 and TRBJ1-6; D not certain. V shed 3 bases and J shed 13 bases, with 16 bases lying between them. This CDR3 contains 13 residues. Germline V gene lookup returns CDR1 DFQATT and CDR2 SNEGSKA (reference sequence). The CDR3 sequence: CSARRSSDFPLHF. The CDR3 nucleotides are TGCAGTGCTAGGAGGAGCTCCGACTTCCCCCTCCACTTT.